Below are 25 T cell receptor beta chains sequenced from a single sample in a study of T cells after somatic rescue of genetic block (TCRdb year 2020). The receptor library was made with the immunoSEQ multiplex PCR assay. TCRdb's version of the immuneACCESS table is confined to in-frame rearrangements and falls short of the full clone set. An unresolved V gene accounts for under half of the shortfall where checked; the remainder is of unknown origin. The table for this sample lists 10,000 to 15,000 clones; over 60% of them were counted only once. The top ten constitute under 25% of the sample. Sequencing was performed on peripheral blood mononuclear cells (PBMCs). Source of these receptors: a boy aged 5-17 years.

The rearrangement links TRBV7-9 to TRBJ2-7; 7 bases map to TRBD1. V dropped 4 bases and J dropped 4; count of bases not matched to a gene: 4. Germline CDR1 is SEHNR and CDR2 is FQNEAQ (reference sequence). This CDR3 has 13 residues. Here the CDR3 DNA reads TGTGCCAGCAGCTCGGGACAGTATTACGAGCAGTACTTC. Its translation is CASSSGQYYEQYF.

The V gene is TRBV6-5, the J gene TRBJ2-7; D may be TRBD1 (6 bases). The length of the CDR3 is 14 residues. V was pared by 2 bases and J by 5 bases, with 13 bases between. Germline assignment: CDR1 MNHEY and CDR2 SVGAGI. For the CDR3, the DNA is TGTGCCAGCAGTTACAAGGTCAGGGGCCACGAGCAGTACTTC. As protein: CASSYKVRGHEQYF.

This clone was seen a handful of times. The V call is TRBV19, the J call TRBJ1-1; D is undetermined. Trimming shortened V by 2 bases and J by 3 bases, and 10 bases separated the two germline ends. Per germline, CDR1 LNHDA and CDR2 SQIVND (reference sequence). The CDR3 contains 14 residues. The chain's CDR3 is CASSISTSYTEAFF. Here the CDR3 DNA reads TGTGCCAGTAGTATAAGTACATCCTACACTGAAGCTTTCTTT.

This chain links TRBV6-5 with TRBJ2-2; D is undetermined. CDR3 length: 15 residues. Trimming stripped 0 bases from V and 6 bases from J, with 11 bases between. The germline CDR1 and CDR2 sequences are MNHEY and SVGAGI. CDR3 DNA: TGTGCCAGCAGTTACTCGAGTAGGGCGGCCGGGGAGCTGTTTTTT. It translates to CASSYSSRAAGELFF.

This clone has more than one count but fewer than ten. V gene TRBV2 combines with J gene TRBJ1-6; 8 positions match TRBD1. The germline V gene has CDR1 SNHLY and CDR2 FYNNEI. Trimming at V came to 10 bases and at J to 7 bases, leaving 6 bases not matched to a gene. The CDR3 extends over 13 amino acids. The CDR3 nucleotides read TGTGCCAAGGGACAGGAGAAAAATTCACCCCTCCACTTT. Amino acid sequence: CAKGQEKNSPLHF.

This clone was seen a handful of times. The chain is built from TRBV27 and TRBJ2-1, with D unclear. The CDR3 consists of 11 residues. CDR1 is MNHEY, CDR2 SMNVEV, per germline (reference sequence). With 3 bases removed from V and 10 bases from J, the gap between germline ends came to 7 bases. CDR3 sequence: CASSFHGEQFF. The DNA for the CDR3 is TGTGCCAGCAGTTTCCATGGCGAGCAGTTCTTC.

The chain links TRBV5-1 to TRBJ2-3; 8 nucleotides line up with TRBD2. The V gene's germline CDR1 is SGHRS and CDR2 YFSETQ. J was trimmed by 1 base and V by 10 bases; bases with no gene match: 11. This CDR3 spans 15 amino acids. DNA for the CDR3: TGCGCCTGTCAGGCGGGCGGGGGGCGCACAGATACGCAGTATTTT. As protein: CACQAGGGRTDTQYF.

V is TRBV11-2 and J is TRBJ2-3, with D possibly TRBD2 on 5 matching bases. V was clipped by 8 bases and J by 0 bases, with 21 bases between them. Germline lookup yields CDR1 SGHAT and CDR2 FQNNGV. CDR3 size: 17 residues. The CDR3, as DNA: TGTGCCAGCGATTCCCCTGCGGGCAGACCGAGCACAGATACGCAGTATTTT. Residues: CASDSPAGRPSTDTQYF.

By proportion, this clone is medium-sized. The chain employs TRBV5-6 and TRBJ2-5; tentatively, D is TRBD2 (5 bases). Germline V gene lookup returns CDR1 SGHDT and CDR2 YYEEEE. The CDR3 contains 14 residues. The V and J ends lost 1 base and 5 bases respectively, with 12 bases between them. CDR3 residues: CASSLSLALETQYF. CDR3 nucleotide sequence: TGTGCCAGCAGCTTGAGTCTAGCTTTGGAGACCCAGTACTTC.

The chain has TRBV5-1 and TRBJ2-5, with D perhaps being TRBD1 or TRBD2 (5 bases each). Germline V gene sequence: CDR1 SGHRS, CDR2 YFSETQ. V was shortened by 4 bases and J by 2 bases, with 9 bases between the two germline ends. There are 13 residues in the CDR3. The CDR3 DNA reads as TGCGCCAGCAGCCCGGGACGGCAAGAGACCCAGTACTTC. Amino acid sequence: CASSPGRQETQYF.

This clone was found a few times. The V gene is TRBV27, the J gene TRBJ1-2; no reliable D call. Trimming removed 6 bases at V and 6 bases at J, with 11 bases between. The length of the CDR3 is 12 residues. Germline loops: CDR1 MNHEY, CDR2 SMNVEV (reference sequence). Here the CDR3 reads CASSKGFDGYTF. In DNA form, the CDR3 reads TGTGCCAGCAGCAAGGGCTTCGATGGCTACACCTTC.

This chain uses TRBV7-8 with TRBJ2-3; D unresolved. CDR3 length: 16 residues. Trimming took off 2 bases at V and 2 bases at J, with 14 bases between the two ends. CDR1 is SGHVS and CDR2 is FQNEAQ in the germline V gene. CDR3 sequence (DNA): TGTGCCAGCAGCTTACAGATCGAGAGGCCCACAGATACGCAGTATTTT. This gives the protein CASSLQIERPTDTQYF.

The J gene is TRBJ1-4, the V gene TRBV27; 11 bases line up with TRBD1. Germline-derived CDR1 and CDR2 are MNHEY and SMNVEV (reference sequence). CDR3 length equals 16 residues. V shed 3 bases, J shed 7 bases, and the junction held 7 bases outside the gene matches. The CDR3 DNA follows: TGTGCCAGCAGTTTTCTCCGGGACAGGGGGGCTGAAAAACTGTTTTTT. Its protein is CASSFLRDRGAEKLFF.

This chain joins TRBV5-1 and TRBJ1-3; 8 nucleotides align to TRBD1. The CDR3 has 16 amino acids. Per germline, CDR1 SGHRS and CDR2 YFSETQ. Trimming removed 1 base from V and 0 bases from J; junction bases left unmatched: 3. DNA for the CDR3: TGCGCCAGCAGCTTGCCGACAGGGGTCTCTGGAAACACCATATATTTT. This gives the protein CASSLPTGVSGNTIYF.

This rearrangement joins TRBV29-1 to TRBJ2-2; D might be TRBD1 (6 bases). This CDR3 region has 12 residues. V was cut by 6 bases and J by 6 bases, with 11 bases left in between. Germline V gene sequence: CDR1 SQVTM, CDR2 ANQGSEA. The CDR3 region has the DNA TGCAGCGTACAGGGTGCCGCCGGGGAGCTGTTTTTT. Protein sequence: CSVQGAAGELFF.

The gene calls are TRBV5-1 and TRBJ1-1, with D perhaps matching TRBD1 (6 bases). This CDR3 has 15 residues. Germline V gives CDR1 SGHRS, CDR2 YFSETQ. The ends were cut back, 0 bases at V and 3 bases at J, with 12 bases in the middle. The CDR3 DNA is TGCGCCAGCAGCTTGGTAGGGGGGCCGGACACTGAAGCTTTCTTT. Translating it yields CASSLVGGPDTEAFF.

Turning to this clone: The junction and the germline gene differ at one end; a read error may be behind it. V gene TRBV11-2 combines with J gene TRBJ1-2; unclear D gene. The CDR3 has 12 amino acids. Per germline, CDR1 SGHAT and CDR2 FQNNGV. The CDR3 loop is CATSLRGYGYTF. The CDR3 coding sequence is TGTGCCACCAGCTTACGAGGCTATGGCTACACCTTC. Together with reference TRBV11-2 and TRBJ1-2, the CDR3 gives the full variable domain: EAGVAQSPRYKIIEKRQSVAFWCNPISGHATLYWYQQILGQGPKLLIQFQNNGVVDDSQLPKDRFSAERLKGVDSTLKIQPAKLEDSAVYLCATSLRGYGYTFGSGTRLTVV.

V usage is TRBV21-1 and J usage is TRBJ2-5; TRBD2 is the table's D call, not checked against the DNA. The J call is doubtful: the DNA matches TRBJ2-7 better. TRBV21-1 is marked as a pseudogene. This CDR3 has 16 amino acids. The CDR3 protein is CASSKGKRGRMDEQYF. The CDR3 nucleotides are TGTGCCAGCAGCAAAGGTAAGCGGGGGAGGATGGACGAGCAGTACTTC.

The chain uses TRBV27 and TRBJ2-6; D is ambiguous. V dropped 5 bases and J dropped 0 bases, with 11 bases sitting between them. Germline CDR1 is MNHEY and CDR2 is SMNVEV (reference sequence). This CDR3 is built from 16 residues. The CDR3 reads CASSTHPNSGANVLTF. For the CDR3, the DNA is TGTGCCAGCAGTACCCACCCAAACTCTGGGGCCAACGTCCTGACTTTC.

V gene TRBV19 combines with J gene TRBJ1-1; unclear D gene. The CDR3 runs to 13 residues. Germline CDR1 and CDR2: LNHDA and SQIVND (reference sequence). Deletions cut 5 bases from V and 1 base from J, with 8 bases between. Here the CDR3 reads CASSSTANTEAFF. The CDR3 coding sequence is TGTGCCAGTAGTTCGACTGCGAACACTGAAGCTTTCTTT.

This clone has just a few counts. The gene calls are TRBV10-3 and TRBJ2-7; the D gene is possibly TRBD1 (5 bases). Germline V gene lookup returns CDR1 ENHRY and CDR2 SYGVKD. CDR3 length: 14 residues. V lost 5 bases, J lost 1 base, and 12 bases lay in between. The CDR3 bases are TGTGCCATCAGTACAGGTAGGAGTTCCTACGAGCAGTACTTC. Encoded protein: CAISTGRSSYEQYF.

This chain joins TRBV2 and TRBJ2-5, with 8 bases fitting TRBD1. Unmatched junction bases numbered 7, after V lost 5 bases and J lost 2 bases. The CDR3 runs to 15 residues. The germline V gene encodes CDR1 SNHLY and CDR2 FYNNEI. Here the CDR3 DNA reads TGTGCCAGCAGTCGCGCCCACAGGGGGCAAGAGACCCAGTACTTC. Protein product: CASSRAHRGQETQYF.

The CDR3 DNA reads as TGTGCCAGCAGCCGACGACTAGCGGGGACCCAAGAGACCCAGTACTTC. This translates into CASSRRLAGTQETQYF. The genes are TRBV14 and TRBJ2-5; 11 bases map to TRBD2. V trimming: 4 bases; J trimming: 1 base; junction bases outside the gene matches: 5. The CDR3 is 16 residues long. CDR1 is SGHDN and CDR2 is FVKESK in the germline V gene.

This clone ranks as medium-sized (0.01 to 0.1%). This chain uses TRBV28 with TRBJ1-1; 7 bases align to TRBD1. The CDR3 length is 14 residues. The V and J ends lost 3 bases and 4 bases, in that order; junction bases with no gene match: 5. Germline V lookup: CDR1 MDHEN, CDR2 SYDVKM. The CDR3 region has the DNA TGTGCCAGCAGTTTTAGGGGGCAGATCACTGAAGCTTTCTTT. Translating gives CASSFRGQITEAFF.

The V gene is TRBV5-1, the J gene TRBJ1-5; D is possibly TRBD1 (6 bases). The V gene lost 2 bases and the J gene lost 1 base, with 13 bases spanning the gap. Germline lookup yields CDR1 SGHRS and CDR2 YFSETQ. The length of the CDR3 is 16 residues. The CDR3 nucleotides read TGCGCCAGCAGCTTCTGGGGGGGGCGGAGCAATCAGCCCCAGCATTTT. Amino acid sequence: CASSFWGGRSNQPQHF. Variable domain in full (rest from reference TRBV5-1 and TRBJ1-5): KAGVTQTPRYLIKTRGQQVTLSCSPISGHRSVSWYQQTPGQGLQFLFEYFSETQRNKGNFPGRFSGRQFSNSRSEMNVSTLELGDSALYLCASSFWGGRSNQPQHFGDGTRLSIL.